This T cell receptor (beta chain) was recovered during a study of T cell repertoires in cytomegalovirus infection. TCRdb passed the reads through MiXCR, listing each CDR3 protein once. This sample has roughly 69,000 distinct CDR3 sequences, with about 30% found just once. Germline-derived CDR1 and CDR2 are MDHEN and SYDVKM. The CDR3 runs to 14 residues. V was pared by 5 bases and J by 3 bases, with 11 bases between. With regard to this clonotype: No antigen is known for it.

V usage is TRBV28 and J usage is TRBJ1-5, with D possibly being TRBD1 (5 bases). Sequenced here: CD8+ T cells from cultured PBMCs, sampled from culture after CMV antigen stimulation. This TCR was sampled from a human donor in good health (CMV status not recorded). Some clones in this sample may be carry-over from other donors' samples. CDR3 loop: CASSPPGDNQPQHF. Here the CDR3 DNA reads TGTGCCAGCAGTCCCCCGGGGGACAATCAGCCCCAGCATTTT.